The T cell receptor (beta chain) under discussion was sequenced for a study of technical replicates of blood from several donors. The method was immunoSEQ multiplex PCR; TCRdb's version includes in-frame clones alone and lacks a portion of them. The table lists around 83,000 clones, about 93% of them singletons, with 0.2% to 0.3% in the top ten. Germline values: CDR1 SEHNR, CDR2 FQNEAQ (reference sequence). The CDR3 is 15 amino acids. V was trimmed by 3 bases and J by 5 bases, leaving 16 bases between them. The TCR was taken from a human donor in good health. This chain joins TRBV7-9 and TRBJ2-5; weak D call: TRBD1 (5 bases). Sequenced material: T cells isolated from PBMCs. CDR3 protein: CASSFPQGLRETQYF. In DNA form, the CDR3 reads TGTGCCAGCAGCTTTCCCCAGGGCCTGAGGGAGACCCAGTACTTC.